The T cell receptor beta chain under discussion was sequenced for a study of cytomegalovirus exposure and HLA in healthy donors. A single count supports this clone. The PCR ran on 60 Vbeta and 13 Jbeta primers. Produced via immunoSEQ multiplex PCR; TCRdb's table is partial and in-frame only. The sample consists of some 170,000 clones, 80% of them appearing once. The sequencing sample was made of PBMCs. This receptor was obtained from a young man in good health and CMV-seropositive.

The CDR3 loop reads CASSLWGTSGNEQFF. The CDR3, as DNA: TGTGCCAGCAGTTTATGGGGGACTAGCGGTAATGAGCAGTTCTTC. V gene TRBV27 combines with J gene TRBJ2-1; TRBD2 matches at 11 bases. Germline V gene sequence: CDR1 MNHEY, CDR2 SMNVEV (reference sequence). J was trimmed by 7 bases and V by 1 base; bases with no gene match: 3. CDR3 length: 15 amino acids.